The rows below give T cell receptor beta chains drawn from one sample of a study of blood T cells in healthy people across ages. TCRdb reanalysed the 5' RACE reads using MiXCR and keeps one entry per CDR3 protein. This table holds about 1.8 million distinct CDR3 sequences, roughly 52% found once. The sequenced material came from blood. The receptors derive from a woman in her forties in good health. Both conserved end residues are part of each CDR3. D genes are given only for firm matches. Size is stated for part of the rows, as once, few or many counts, or as a class when the clone is expanded.

CDR3aa | CDR3nt | d_gene | j_gene | abundance | v_gene
CASSYSRTGGSSGANVLTF | TGTGCCAGCAGTTACTCCCGGACAGGGGGAAGCTCTGGGGCCAACGTCCTGACTTTC | TRBD1 | TRBJ2-6 | . | TRBV6-2/TRBV6-3
CASSLLGLNQPQHF | TGTGCCAGCAGCTTATTAGGGCTCAATCAGCCCCAGCATTTT | . | TRBJ1-5 | . | TRBV7-6
CASSLRQSSYNEQYF | TGTGCCAGCAGCTTAAGACAGAGCTCCTACAATGAGCAGTACTTC | . | TRBJ2-7 | few | TRBV7-2
CASSQVGRLAVYNEQFF | TGTGCCAGCAGCCAAGTCGGTCGACTAGCTGTTTACAATGAGCAGTTCTTC | TRBD2 | TRBJ2-1 | . | TRBV4-2
CASSPFVGTGAPHAFF | TGTGCCAGCAGCCCCTTCGTGGGGACAGGGGCCCCGCACGCTTTCTTT | TRBD1 | TRBJ1-1 | once | TRBV4-2
CASSPRQSPLHF | TGTGCCAGCAGCCCCCGTCAATCACCCCTCCACTTT | . | TRBJ1-6 | . | TRBV7-6
CASVTVSSYEQYF | TGTGCCAGCGTGACGGTAAGCTCCTACGAGCAGTACTTC | . | TRBJ2-7 | few | TRBV2
CASSPIRQGAYEQYF | TGTGCCAGTAGCCCAATTCGACAGGGGGCCTACGAGCAGTACTTC | TRBD1 | TRBJ2-7 | . | TRBV19
CASSYGVYRSYEQYF | TGTGCCAGCAGTTACGGGGTTTACCGCTCCTACGAGCAGTACTTC | . | TRBJ2-7 | . | TRBV6-2/TRBV6-3
CASSLFGQETQYF | TGTGCCAGCAGTTTATTCGGGCAAGAGACCCAGTACTTC | . | TRBJ2-5 | . | TRBV27
CSAISGDQETQYF | TGCAGTGCTATCTCGGGGGATCAAGAGACCCAGTACTTC | . | TRBJ2-5 | few | TRBV20-1
CASSYPRQVNDEQYF | TGTGCCAGCAGTTACCCTAGACAGGTGAACGACGAGCAGTACTTC | . | TRBJ2-7 | . | TRBV6-2/TRBV6-3
CASSYGWTSGVTDTQYF | TGTGCCAGCAGCTACGGCTGGACTAGCGGGGTGACAGATACGCAGTATTTT | TRBD2 | TRBJ2-3 | . | TRBV11-2
CAISESIEETQYF | TGTGCCATCAGTGAGTCCATAGAAGAGACCCAGTACTTC | . | TRBJ2-5 | few | TRBV10-3
CASSTDGTRADTQYF | TGTGCCAGCAGTACCGATGGGACTCGAGCAGATACGCAGTATTTT | . | TRBJ2-3 | . | TRBV6-2/TRBV6-3
CASSPDPGGIQYF | TGTGCCAGCAGCCCAGACCCCGGGGGCATTCAGTACTTC | . | TRBJ2-4 | few | TRBV5-4
CASREQGHSNQPQHF | TGTGCCAGCAGAGAACAGGGCCATAGCAATCAGCCCCAGCATTTT | . | TRBJ1-5 | few | TRBV12-3/TRBV12-4
CASSPRSGGSTYNEQFF | TGTGCCAGCAGCCCGCGCAGCGGCGGGAGTACCTACAATGAGCAGTTCTTC | TRBD2 | TRBJ2-1 | . | TRBV7-2
CASSLVLAGGPYNEQFF | TGTGCCAGCAGCTTAGTCCTAGCGGGGGGGCCCTACAATGAGCAGTTCTTC | TRBD2 | TRBJ2-1 | . | TRBV7-8
CASSTGLVGEQYF | TGTGCCAGTAGTACTGGACTAGTGGGGGAGCAGTACTTC | TRBD2 | TRBJ2-7 | once | TRBV19
CASSLQLAGGRSQDTQYF | TGTGCCAGCAGCTTGCAACTCGCTGGAGGGAGGTCGCAAGATACGCAGTATTTT | . | TRBJ2-3 | . | TRBV5-8
CSVPDSSGANVLTF | TGCAGCGTTCCAGACAGCTCTGGGGCCAACGTCCTGACTTTC | . | TRBJ2-6 | many | TRBV29-1
CASSFPSFQETQYF | TGTGCCAGCAGCTTCCCGAGCTTCCAAGAGACCCAGTACTTC | . | TRBJ2-5 | . | TRBV7-2
CASTITSGGNQETQYF | TGTGCCAGCACCATCACTAGCGGGGGGAACCAAGAGACCCAGTACTTC | TRBD2 | TRBJ2-5 | . | TRBV7-9
CSASGDRVFYERYF | TGCAGTGCTAGTGGGGACAGGGTGTTTTACGAGCGGTACTTC | TRBD1 | TRBJ2-7 | . | TRBV20-1
CSAQGTGDSPLHF | TGCAGTGCTCAAGGGACAGGGGATTCACCCCTCCACTTT | TRBD1 | TRBJ1-6 | . | TRBV20-1
CASSYPTGLSNQPQHF | TGTGCCAGCAGTTACCCGACAGGACTTAGCAATCAGCCCCAGCATTTT | . | TRBJ1-5 | . | TRBV6-6
CSARGRAQPQHF | TGCAGTGCTAGAGGCAGGGCCCAGCCCCAGCATTTT | . | TRBJ1-5 | . | TRBV20-1
CASSYFGLAGSEQFF | TGTGCCAGCAGTTATTTTGGACTAGCGGGGAGTGAGCAGTTCTTC | TRBD2 | TRBJ2-1 | . | TRBV6-2/TRBV6-3
CASRPGTHQETQYF | TGTGCCAGCAGGCCCGGGACCCACCAAGAGACCCAGTACTTC | . | TRBJ2-5 | . | TRBV2
CASSLSTGPSYNEQFF | TGTGCCAGCAGCCTTTCGACAGGGCCATCCTACAATGAGCAGTTCTTC | TRBD1 | TRBJ2-1 | . | TRBV3-1
CASSQEAKTDTQYF | TGTGCCAGCAGCCAAGAGGCGAAGACAGATACGCAGTATTTT | . | TRBJ2-3 | . | TRBV3-1
CASSYSSSGGPYEQYF | TGTGCCAGCAGTTACTCGTCTAGCGGGGGCCCCTACGAGCAGTACTTC | TRBD2 | TRBJ2-7 | few | TRBV6-5
CASSQDMDYPGQYF | TGTGCCAGCAGCCAAGATATGGACTACCCCGGCCAGTATTTT | . | TRBJ2-3 | few | TRBV4-2
CASSRLAGVEQYF | TGTGCCAGCAGCCGGCTAGCGGGGGTTGAGCAGTACTTC | TRBD2 | TRBJ2-5 | . | TRBV2
CASSLDPSGGGSKFF | TGTGCCAGCAGCTTAGACCCTAGCGGGGGGGGTTCGAAGTTCTTC | TRBD2 | TRBJ2-1 | . | TRBV7-2
CACSGQNLNYGYTF | TGTGCCTGCAGTGGGCAGAACCTTAACTATGGCTACACCTTC | . | TRBJ1-2 | once | TRBV2
CASSYGTRSSYNEQFF | TGTGCCAGCAGTTACGGGACTCGGAGCTCCTACAATGAGCAGTTCTTC | . | TRBJ2-1 | . | TRBV6-2/TRBV6-3
CSARDLGQGSYEQYF | TGCAGTGCTAGAGATCTCGGACAGGGGAGCTACGAGCAGTACTTC | TRBD1 | TRBJ2-7 | . | TRBV20-1
CATSSGYRGSGETQYF | TGTGCCACCAGCTCCGGGTACAGGGGGTCCGGTGAGACCCAGTACTTC | TRBD1 | TRBJ2-5 | few | TRBV15
CASSYSVLKGETQYF | TGTGCCAGCAGTTACTCGGTCCTGAAGGGGGAGACCCAGTACTTC | . | TRBJ2-5 | . | TRBV6-5
CASSLYRDRGNEQFF | TGTGCCAGCAGTTTATACCGGGACAGGGGCAATGAGCAGTTCTTC | TRBD1 | TRBJ2-1 | . | TRBV12-3/TRBV12-4
CASSLGPVGEDIQETQYF | TGTGCCAGCAGCTTAGGGCCAGTTGGGGAAGACATCCAAGAGACCCAGTACTTC | . | TRBJ2-5 | . | TRBV11-3
CSASGRDLTDTQYF | TGCAGTGCTAGCGGAAGGGACCTCACAGATACGCAGTATTTT | . | TRBJ2-3 | few | TRBV20-1
CSARLRDKYNEQFF | TGCAGTGCTAGACTCAGGGACAAATACAATGAGCAGTTCTTC | . | TRBJ2-1 | . | TRBV20-1
CASSVTFSSPLHF | TGTGCCAGCAGCGTGACGTTTAGTTCACCCCTCCACTTT | . | TRBJ1-6 | . | TRBV7-2
CASSSNGLAVNNEQFF | TGCGCCAGCAGCTCCAATGGACTAGCGGTAAACAATGAGCAGTTCTTC | TRBD2 | TRBJ2-1 | . | TRBV5-1
CSARFGAFYEQYF | TGCAGTGCTAGGTTCGGCGCCTTCTACGAGCAGTACTTC | . | TRBJ2-7 | few | TRBV20-1
CASSQMSGGPSDTQYF | TGCGCCAGCAGCCAAATGTCGGGGGGGCCCTCAGATACGCAGTATTTT | TRBD2 | TRBJ2-3 | . | TRBV4-3
CSAHWGGGYQETQYF | TGCAGTGCTCACTGGGGCGGGGGGTACCAAGAGACCCAGTACTTC | TRBD2 | TRBJ2-5 | . | TRBV20-1
CASSCSAGAHETQYF | TGTGCCAGCAGTTGCTCAGCAGGGGCGCATGAGACCCAGTACTTC | . | TRBJ2-5 | . | TRBV6-2/TRBV6-3
CASSLGQGFMNTEAFF | TGCGCCAGCAGCTTAGGACAGGGTTTCATGAACACTGAAGCTTTCTTT | TRBD1 | TRBJ1-1 | . | TRBV5-1
CSVDSGSDGYTF | TGCAGCGTTGATTCAGGGTCGGATGGCTACACCTTC | . | TRBJ1-2 | few | TRBV29-1
CASSHDALGKGETQYF | TGCGCCAGCAGCCACGACGCGCTGGGGAAGGGAGAGACCCAGTACTTC | . | TRBJ2-5 | . | TRBV5-1
CSVTQGTGQPGEQYF | TGCAGCGTGACTCAGGGCACGGGACAGCCTGGGGAGCAGTACTTC | TRBD1 | TRBJ2-7 | few | TRBV29-1
CASNLAPLRRTDTQYF | TGTGCCAGCAACCTCGCCCCCCTCAGGAGGACAGATACGCAGTATTTT | . | TRBJ2-3 | . | TRBV6-2/TRBV6-3
CASSLRLGFEGYNEQFF | TGTGCCAGCAGTTTAAGGCTGGGCTTCGAGGGGTACAATGAGCAGTTCTTC | . | TRBJ2-1 | . | TRBV27
CASSLSPRSGANVLTF | TGTGCCAGCAGTTTATCCCCCCGCTCTGGGGCCAACGTCCTGACTTTC | . | TRBJ2-6 | many | TRBV28
CASSYSGETGAKNIQYF | TGTGCCAGCAGTTACTCTGGGGAGACAGGGGCCAAAAACATTCAGTACTTC | TRBD1 | TRBJ2-4 | . | TRBV6-6
CASSLSQGLQNTRDEKLFF | TGTGCCAGCAGCTTATCCCAGGGACTGCAAAATACAAGGGACGAAAAACTGTTTTTT | . | TRBJ1-4 | . | TRBV11-2